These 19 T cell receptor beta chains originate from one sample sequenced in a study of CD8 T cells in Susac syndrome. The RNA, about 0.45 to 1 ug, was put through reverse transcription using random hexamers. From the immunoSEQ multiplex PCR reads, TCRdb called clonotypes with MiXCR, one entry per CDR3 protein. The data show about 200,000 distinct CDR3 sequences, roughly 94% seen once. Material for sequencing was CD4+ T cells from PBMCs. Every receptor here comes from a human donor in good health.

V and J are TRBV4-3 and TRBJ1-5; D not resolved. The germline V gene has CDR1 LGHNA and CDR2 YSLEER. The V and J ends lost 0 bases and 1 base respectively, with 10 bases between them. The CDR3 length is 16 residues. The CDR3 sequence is CASSQDQAISNQPQHF. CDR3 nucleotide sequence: TGCGCCAGCAGCCAAGATCAGGCTATAAGCAATCAGCCCCAGCATTTT.

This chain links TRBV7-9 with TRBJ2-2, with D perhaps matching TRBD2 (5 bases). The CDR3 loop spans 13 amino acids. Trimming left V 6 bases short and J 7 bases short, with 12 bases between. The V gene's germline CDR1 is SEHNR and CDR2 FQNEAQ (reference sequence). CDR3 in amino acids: CASSNLAIGELFF. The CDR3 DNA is TGTGCCAGCAGTAACCTAGCTATCGGGGAGCTGTTTTTT.

CDR3 in DNA: TGCAGTGCTAGTTTGAGGGTTAGCGAGACCCAGTACTTC. This translates into CSASLRVSETQYF. This chain uses TRBV20-1 with TRBJ2-5, with D possibly TRBD2 on 5 matching bases. Germline lookup yields CDR1 DFQATT and CDR2 SNEGSKA (reference sequence). CDR3 length: 13 amino acids. V was trimmed by 3 bases and J by 5 bases, leaving 13 bases between them.

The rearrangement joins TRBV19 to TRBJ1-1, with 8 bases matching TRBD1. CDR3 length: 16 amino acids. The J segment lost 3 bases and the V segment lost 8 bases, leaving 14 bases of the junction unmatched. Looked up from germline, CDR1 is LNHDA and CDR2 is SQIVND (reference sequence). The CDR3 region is CASHDRGGVADTEAFF. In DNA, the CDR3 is TGTGCCAGTCACGACAGGGGAGGGGTGGCGGACACTGAAGCTTTCTTT.

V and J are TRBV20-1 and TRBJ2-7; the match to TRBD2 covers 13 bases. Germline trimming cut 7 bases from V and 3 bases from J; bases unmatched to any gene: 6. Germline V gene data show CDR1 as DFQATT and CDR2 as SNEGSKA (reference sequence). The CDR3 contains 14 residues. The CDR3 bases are TGCAGTGGGTCCCGGACTAGCGGGGGCTACGAGCAGTACTTC. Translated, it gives CSGSRTSGGYEQYF.

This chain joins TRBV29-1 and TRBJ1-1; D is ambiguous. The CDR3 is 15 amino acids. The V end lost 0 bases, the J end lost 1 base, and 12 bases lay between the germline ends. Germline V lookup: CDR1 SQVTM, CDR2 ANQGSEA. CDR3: CSVEDSGVANTEAFF. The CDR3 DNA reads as TGCAGCGTTGAAGATTCCGGGGTAGCGAACACTGAAGCTTTCTTT.

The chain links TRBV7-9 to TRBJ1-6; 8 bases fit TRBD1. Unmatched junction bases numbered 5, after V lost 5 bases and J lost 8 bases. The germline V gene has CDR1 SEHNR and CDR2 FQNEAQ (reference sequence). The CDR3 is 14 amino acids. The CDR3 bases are TGTGCCAGCAGCAAGACAGGGGAAGATTCACCCCTCCACTTT. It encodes CASSKTGEDSPLHF.

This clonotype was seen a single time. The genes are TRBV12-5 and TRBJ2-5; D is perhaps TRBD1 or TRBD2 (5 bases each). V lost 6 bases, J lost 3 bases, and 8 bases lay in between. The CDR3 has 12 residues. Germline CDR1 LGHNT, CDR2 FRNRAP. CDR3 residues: CASGRGKETQYF. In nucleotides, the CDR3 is TGTGCTAGTGGCCGGGGCAAAGAGACCCAGTACTTC. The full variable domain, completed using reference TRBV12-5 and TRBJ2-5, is DARVTQTPRHKVTEMGQEVTMRCQPILGHNTVFWYRQTMMQGLELLAYFRNRAPLDDSGMPKDRFSAEMPDATLATLKIQPSEPRDSAVYFCASGRGKETQYFGPGTRLLVL.

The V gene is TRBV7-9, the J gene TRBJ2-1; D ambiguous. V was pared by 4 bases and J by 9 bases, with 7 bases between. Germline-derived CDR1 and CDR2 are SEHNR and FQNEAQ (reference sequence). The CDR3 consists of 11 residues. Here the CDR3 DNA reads TGTGCCAGCAGCTCCTGGAGTGAGCAGTTCTTC. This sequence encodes CASSSWSEQFF.

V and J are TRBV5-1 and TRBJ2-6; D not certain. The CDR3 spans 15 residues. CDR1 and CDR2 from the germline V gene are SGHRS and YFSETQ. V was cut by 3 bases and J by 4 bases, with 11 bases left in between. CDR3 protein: CASSSDGGGANVLTF. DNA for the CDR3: TGCGCCAGCAGCTCCGACGGTGGGGGGGCCAACGTCCTGACTTTC.

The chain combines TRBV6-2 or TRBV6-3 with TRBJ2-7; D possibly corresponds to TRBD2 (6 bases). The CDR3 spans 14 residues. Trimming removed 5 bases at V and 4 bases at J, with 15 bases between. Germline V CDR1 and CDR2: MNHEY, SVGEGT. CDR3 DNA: TGTGCCAGCAGTCGGGAGCTCGCCCAATACGAGCAGTACGTC. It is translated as CASSRELAQYEQYV.

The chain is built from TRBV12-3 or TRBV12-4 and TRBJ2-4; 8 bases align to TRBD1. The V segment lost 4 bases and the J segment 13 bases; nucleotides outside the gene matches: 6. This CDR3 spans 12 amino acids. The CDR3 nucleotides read TGTGCCAGCAGTTACACCACAGGGGGACAGTACTTC. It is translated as CASSYTTGGQYF.

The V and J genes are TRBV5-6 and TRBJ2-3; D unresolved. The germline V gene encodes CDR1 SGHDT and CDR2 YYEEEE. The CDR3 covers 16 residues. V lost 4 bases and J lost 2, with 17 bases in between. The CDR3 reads CASSPLRLRATDTQYF. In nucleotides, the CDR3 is TGTGCCAGCAGCCCACTTCGTCTTCGGGCCACAGATACGCAGTATTTT.

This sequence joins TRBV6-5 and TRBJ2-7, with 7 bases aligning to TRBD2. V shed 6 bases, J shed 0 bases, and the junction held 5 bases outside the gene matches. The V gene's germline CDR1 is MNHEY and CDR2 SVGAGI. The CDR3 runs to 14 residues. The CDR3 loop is CASRDERDSYEQYV. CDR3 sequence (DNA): TGTGCCAGCAGAGACGAGCGGGACTCCTACGAGCAGTACGTC.

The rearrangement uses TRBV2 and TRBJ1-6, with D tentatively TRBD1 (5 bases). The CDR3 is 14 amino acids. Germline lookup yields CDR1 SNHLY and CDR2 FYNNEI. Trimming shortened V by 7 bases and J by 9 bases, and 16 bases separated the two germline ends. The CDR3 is CASTEAGHGSPLHF. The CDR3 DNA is TGTGCCAGCACCGAAGCAGGGCACGGTTCACCCCTCCACTTT.

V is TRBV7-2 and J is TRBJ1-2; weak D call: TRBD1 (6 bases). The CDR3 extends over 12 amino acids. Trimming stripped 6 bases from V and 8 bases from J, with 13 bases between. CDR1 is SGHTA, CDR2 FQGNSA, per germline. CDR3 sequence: CASRPWGQGYTF. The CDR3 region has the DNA TGTGCCAGCAGGCCGTGGGGGCAAGGCTACACCTTC.

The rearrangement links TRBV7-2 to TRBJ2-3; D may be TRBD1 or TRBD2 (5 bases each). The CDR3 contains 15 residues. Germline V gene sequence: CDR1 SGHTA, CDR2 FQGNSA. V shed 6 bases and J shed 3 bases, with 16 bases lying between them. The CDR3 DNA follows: TGTGCCAGCAGGCCTCCCGGGACGCCAACAGATACGCAGTATTTT. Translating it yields CASRPPGTPTDTQYF.

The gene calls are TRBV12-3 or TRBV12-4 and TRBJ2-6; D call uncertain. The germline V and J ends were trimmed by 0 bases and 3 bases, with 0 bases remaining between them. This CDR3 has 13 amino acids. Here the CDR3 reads CASSLAGANVLTF. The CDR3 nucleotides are TGTGCCAGCAGTTTAGCTGGGGCCAACGTCCTGACTTTC.

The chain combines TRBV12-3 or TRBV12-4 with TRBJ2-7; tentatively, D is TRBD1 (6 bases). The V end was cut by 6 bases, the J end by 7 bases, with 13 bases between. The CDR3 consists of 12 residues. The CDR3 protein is CASSLRQAEQYF. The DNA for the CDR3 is TGTGCCAGCAGCCTTAGACAGGCAGAGCAGTACTTC.